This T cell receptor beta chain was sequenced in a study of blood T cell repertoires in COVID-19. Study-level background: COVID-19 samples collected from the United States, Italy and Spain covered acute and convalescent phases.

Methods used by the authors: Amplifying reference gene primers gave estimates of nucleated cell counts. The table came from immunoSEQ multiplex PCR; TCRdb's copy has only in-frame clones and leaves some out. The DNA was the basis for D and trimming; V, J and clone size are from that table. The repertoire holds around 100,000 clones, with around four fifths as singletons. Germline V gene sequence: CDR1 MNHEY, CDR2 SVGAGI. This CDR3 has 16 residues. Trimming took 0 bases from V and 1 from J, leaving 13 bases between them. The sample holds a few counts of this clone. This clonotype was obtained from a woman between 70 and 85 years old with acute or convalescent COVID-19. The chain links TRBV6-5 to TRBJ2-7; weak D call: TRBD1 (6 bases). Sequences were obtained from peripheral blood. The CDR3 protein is CASSYSGRGESYEQYF. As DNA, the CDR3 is TGTGCCAGCAGTTACTCCGGCAGGGGCGAATCCTACGAGCAGTACTTC.